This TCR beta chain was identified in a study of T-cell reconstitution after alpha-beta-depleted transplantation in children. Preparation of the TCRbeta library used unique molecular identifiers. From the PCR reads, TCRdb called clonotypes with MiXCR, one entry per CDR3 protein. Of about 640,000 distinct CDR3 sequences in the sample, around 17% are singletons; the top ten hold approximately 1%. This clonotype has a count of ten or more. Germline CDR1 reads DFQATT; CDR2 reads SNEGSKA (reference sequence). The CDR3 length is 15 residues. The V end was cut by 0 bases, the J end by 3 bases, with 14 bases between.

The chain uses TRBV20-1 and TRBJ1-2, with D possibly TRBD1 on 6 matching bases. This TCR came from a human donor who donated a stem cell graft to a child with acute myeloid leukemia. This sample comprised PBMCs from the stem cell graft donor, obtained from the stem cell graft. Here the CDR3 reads CSARDGPGADYGYTF. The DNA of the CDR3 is TGCAGTGCTAGAGATGGACCAGGGGCTGACTATGGCTACACCTTC.